Below, 21 T cell receptor beta chains from the same sample are listed, as sequenced in a study of immune cell composition in non-small cell lung cancer. Repertoires were generated with immunoSEQ multiplex PCR, while TCRdb's copy carries only in-frame clones and drops some. The top ten hold roughly an eighth of the sample, which has some 13,000 clones, approximately 70% seen once. Sequencing used lung tumor tissue. The receptor set was obtained from a human donor with non-small cell lung cancer.

The rearrangement joins TRBV5-1 to TRBJ1-5; 7 bases map to TRBD1. Germline V lookup: CDR1 SGHRS, CDR2 YFSETQ. V gave up 1 base and J gave up 0 bases; unmatched junction bases: 13. The CDR3 runs 19 residues. Here the CDR3 DNA reads TGCGCCAGCAGCTTGTCAGGGGGAGTACAGGGTGCTAGCAATCAGCCCCAGCATTTT. Protein sequence: CASSLSGGVQGASNQPQHF.

The chain links TRBV27 to TRBJ2-7, with a weak D call TRBD1 (5 bases). CDR3 size: 14 residues. The germline V and J ends were trimmed by 5 bases and 0 bases, with 11 bases remaining between them. Germline lookup yields CDR1 MNHEY and CDR2 SMNVEV (reference sequence). The CDR3 bases are TGTGCCAGCAGTCCCCGGACACGCTCCTACGAGCAGTACTTC. The encoded protein is CASSPRTRSYEQYF.

The chain recombines TRBV14 with TRBJ2-1; the match to TRBD2 covers 9 bases. Unmatched junction bases numbered 13, after V lost 1 base and J lost 9 bases. In germline, CDR1 is SGHDN, CDR2 FVKESK. This CDR3 has 17 residues. The CDR3 nucleotides read TGTGCCAGCAGCCAAGCTCGACGTAGCGGGAGTTTAGTTGAGCAGTTCTTC. This translates into CASSQARRSGSLVEQFF. The full variable domain, in which reference TRBV14 and TRBJ2-1 provide the parts outside the CDR3, is EAGVTQFPSHSVIEKGQTVTLRCDPISGHDNLYWYRRVMGKEIKFLLHFVKESKQDESGMPNNRFLAERTGGTYSTLKVQPAELEDSGVYFCASSQARRSGSLVEQFFGPGTRLTVL.

The J gene is TRBJ1-2, the V gene TRBV7-9, with TRBD1 matching over 10 bases. The CDR3 length is 14 residues. Germline V gene lookup returns CDR1 SEHNR and CDR2 FQNEAQ (reference sequence). Unmatched junction bases numbered 0, after V lost 3 bases and J lost 2 bases. Here the CDR3 reads CASSLTGGNYGYTF. The CDR3 bases are TGTGCCAGCAGCTTGACAGGGGGCAACTATGGCTACACCTTC.

This clone was detected only a few times. The chain couples TRBV5-1 to TRBJ1-2; weak D call: TRBD1 (6 bases). From germline, CDR1 is SGHRS and CDR2 YFSETQ. The germline V and J ends were trimmed by 0 bases and 6 bases, with 18 bases remaining between them. The CDR3 has 16 residues. The CDR3 bases are TGCGCCAGCAGCTTGGCCGAGGCAGGGGTTGTAGATGGCTACACCTTC. This encodes CASSLAEAGVVDGYTF.

This chain joins TRBV27 and TRBJ1-1; D may be TRBD1 (6 bases). Between the trimmed V and J ends, which lost 5 bases and 9 bases, there was a span of 13 bases. CDR3 size: 12 residues. In germline, CDR1 is MNHEY, CDR2 SMNVEV (reference sequence). The CDR3 spells CASSAGDQKAFF. The CDR3, as DNA: TGTGCCAGCAGTGCAGGGGACCAAAAAGCTTTCTTT.

The V call is TRBV29-1, the J call TRBJ2-1, with 7 bases lining up with TRBD2. V was pared by 6 bases and J by 9 bases, with 8 bases of the junction left unmatched. CDR3 length: 12 residues. Germline V CDR1 and CDR2: SQVTM, ANQGSEA. The CDR3 coding sequence is TGCAGCGTAGGACTAGAAATGGTTGAGCAGTTCTTC. It specifies CSVGLEMVEQFF.

The gene calls are TRBV5-1 and TRBJ1-1, with D maybe TRBD1 (6 bases). The CDR3 has 14 residues. V dropped 5 bases and J dropped 1 base, with 12 bases sitting between them. Germline CDR1 SGHRS, CDR2 YFSETQ. CDR3 bases: TGCGCCAGCAGTTCCGGGACAAAGAACACTGAAGCTTTCTTT. As protein: CASSSGTKNTEAFF.

This chain links TRBV28 with TRBJ2-2; weak D call: TRBD1 (5 bases). The CDR3 runs 15 residues. CDR1 is MDHEN and CDR2 is SYDVKM in the germline V gene. The germline V and J ends were trimmed by 5 bases and 1 base, with 11 bases remaining between them. The CDR3 region has the DNA TGTGCCAGCAGTATGCCAGGGAAGAACACCGGGGAGCTGTTTTTT. Its protein product is CASSMPGKNTGELFF. Complete variable domain (other parts from reference TRBV28 and TRBJ2-2): DVKVTQSSRYLVKRTGEKVFLECVQDMDHENMFWYRQDPGLGLRLIYFSYDVKMKEKGDIPEGYSVSREKKERFSLILESASTNQTSMYLCASSMPGKNTGELFFGEGSRLTVL.

The chain couples TRBV2 to TRBJ1-1; D remains ambiguous. The CDR3 length is 11 residues. V gave up 2 bases and J gave up 10 bases, with 8 bases separating them. Germline CDR1 SNHLY, CDR2 FYNNEI. CDR3 in amino acids: CASSEQLRAFF. The DNA of the CDR3 is TGTGCCAGCAGTGAACAGTTACGAGCTTTCTTT.

Points on this clone: A junction boundary mismatches the germline segment, possibly from a read error. The chain links TRBV9 to TRBJ2-5; tentatively, D is TRBD2 (6 bases). Germline CDR1 and CDR2: SGDLS and YYNGEE. This CDR3 has 16 residues. The CDR3 spells CASSVEGTFSREAQYF. The CDR3 DNA is TGTGCCAGCAGCGTAGAGGGGACTTTCTCAAGAGAGGCCCAGTACTTC. Drawing the rest from reference TRBV9 and TRBJ2-5, the complete variable domain is DSGVTQTPKHLITATGQRVTLRCSPRSGDLSVYWYQQSLDQGLQFLIQYYNGEERAKGNILERFSAQQFPDLHSELNLSSLELGDSALYFCASSVEGTFSREAQYFGPGTRLLVL.

This clone came up a few times. This chain uses TRBV6-5 with TRBJ2-3, with D possibly TRBD2 on 7 matching bases. Per the germline V gene, CDR1 is MNHEY and CDR2 is SVGAGI. This CDR3 is built from 15 residues. The V end was cut by 2 bases, the J end by 8 bases, with 17 bases between. The CDR3 protein is CASSYGGAEVSTQYF. The CDR3 region has the DNA TGTGCCAGCAGTTACGGGGGGGCCGAAGTGAGTACGCAGTATTTT.

The chain joins TRBV19 to TRBJ1-1; no firm D call. Germline assignment: CDR1 LNHDA and CDR2 SQIVND (reference sequence). The CDR3 is 12 amino acids. Trimming cost V 5 bases and J 1 base, with 5 bases left between them. CDR3 residues: CASSPGNTEAFF. As DNA, the CDR3 is TGTGCCAGTAGTCCGGGGAACACTGAAGCTTTCTTT.

The chain carries TRBV7-2 and TRBJ2-5; D gene uncertain. The CDR3 sequence is 13 residues long. Germline V gene lookup returns CDR1 SGHTA and CDR2 FQGNSA. The V and J ends lost 3 bases and 5 bases respectively, with 10 bases between them. Written as DNA, the CDR3 is TGTGCCAGCAGCTTTTCTCTGTTGGAGACCCAGTACTTC. Residues: CASSFSLLETQYF.

V usage is TRBV7-2 and J usage is TRBJ2-5; D remains ambiguous. The CDR3 is 14 residues long. Trimming stripped 5 bases from V and 2 bases from J, with 12 bases between. Per the germline V gene, CDR1 is SGHTA and CDR2 is FQGNSA. DNA for the CDR3: TGTGCCAGCAGCCTGAGAGGCGTACAAGAGACCCAGTACTTC. This codes for CASSLRGVQETQYF.

This rearrangement joins TRBV7-9 to TRBJ2-3, with a weak D call TRBD2 (5 bases). The CDR3 sequence is 16 residues long. The V and J ends lost 1 base and 4 bases respectively, with 15 bases between them. Germline CDR1 is SEHNR and CDR2 is FQNEAQ (reference sequence). The CDR3 loop is CASSLGHSGPSDTQYF. The CDR3 DNA reads TGTGCCAGCAGCTTAGGACACAGCGGACCATCAGATACGCAGTATTTT.

The chain carries TRBV5-1 and TRBJ1-1, with TRBD1 matching 7 bases. Germline loops: CDR1 SGHRS, CDR2 YFSETQ. With 7 bases clipped from V and 1 base from J, the junction kept 7 bases outside the gene matches. The CDR3 loop spans 14 amino acids. CDR3 in DNA: TGCGCCAGCCAACAGACAGGGAGGAACACTGAAGCTTTCTTT. This codes for CASQQTGRNTEAFF.

The gene calls are TRBV4-2 and TRBJ1-2; TRBD1 might be the D (6 bases). The V gene lost 5 bases and the J gene lost 4 bases, with 14 bases spanning the gap. Germline V gene sequence: CDR1 LGHNA, CDR2 YNFKEQ. The CDR3 consists of 14 residues. The CDR3 sequence is CASSLGGATYGYTF. CDR3 coding DNA: TGTGCCAGCAGCTTGGGGGGGGCCACCTATGGCTACACCTTC.

The CDR3 sequence is CASSTQQGSETQYF. Here the CDR3 DNA reads TGTGCCAGCAGCACACAACAGGGGAGCGAGACCCAGTACTTC. The gene calls are TRBV5-4 and TRBJ2-5, with 7 bases identical to TRBD1. The CDR3 is 14 amino acids. Germline CDR1 and CDR2: SGHNT and YYREEE (reference sequence). Unmatched junction bases numbered 8, after V lost 4 bases and J lost 5 bases.

CDR3 bases: TGTGCCAGTAGCCTTCGCGGGAGGGACAATGAGCAGTTCTTC. This translates into CASSLRGRDNEQFF. The gene calls are TRBV19 and TRBJ2-1, with 9 bases that match TRBD2. The CDR3 loop spans 14 amino acids. V gave up 6 bases and J gave up 5 bases; unmatched junction bases: 5. The germline gives CDR1 LNHDA, CDR2 SQIVND (reference sequence).

This chain joins TRBV29-1 and TRBJ1-5, with TRBD1 as a possible D gene (6 bases). The CDR3 extends over 15 amino acids. The germline gives CDR1 SQVTM, CDR2 ANQGSEA. V shed 5 bases and J shed 2 bases, with 16 bases lying between them. The CDR3 sequence: CSVRTVEGGNQPQHF. CDR3 in DNA: TGCAGCGTTAGAACAGTCGAGGGGGGCAATCAGCCCCAGCATTTT.